A single sample is the source of the 18 T cell receptor beta chains below, sequenced in a study of T cells in Graves' hyperthyroidism and ophthalmopathy. TCR beta CDR3 regions were amplified from RNA. During a first-round RT-PCR of the TCR CDR3, the HTBI primer set was used. TCRdb called the multiplex PCR reads again in MiXCR, with one record for every CDR3 protein. The sample carries around 380,000 distinct CDR3 sequences, approximately 15% recorded once. The source material was blood. The receptors originated from a man younger than 45 with Graves' hyperthyroidism that later progressed to Graves' ophthalmopathy.

V is TRBV4-1 and J is TRBJ2-3; D is unclear. Germline values: CDR1 MGHRA, CDR2 YSYEKL. The CDR3 is 17 residues long. The ends were cut back, 3 bases at V and 2 bases at J, with 18 bases in the middle. The CDR3 sequence: CASSHPLTGSITDTQYF. As DNA, the CDR3 is TGCGCCAGCAGCCACCCACTGACGGGTTCGATCACAGATACGCAGTATTTT.

This clonotype showed up many times. The V gene is TRBV11-2, the J gene TRBJ2-7; D is uncertain. This CDR3 contains 15 residues. V lost 0 bases and J 3 bases, leaving 12 bases between the germline ends. The V gene's germline CDR1 is SGHAT and CDR2 FQNNGV. DNA of the CDR3: TGTGCCAGCAGCTTAGAACAGAGCCCTTTCTACGAGCAGTACTTC. Its protein is CASSLEQSPFYEQYF.

This clonotype was seen only a few times. This chain uses TRBV3-1 with TRBJ2-3; D not certain. From germline, CDR1 is LGHDT and CDR2 YNNKEL (reference sequence). The CDR3 length is 14 residues. The V and J ends lost 4 bases and 5 bases respectively, with 13 bases between them. CDR3 sequence: CASSPAEGIDTQYF. The CDR3 bases are TGTGCCAGCAGCCCTGCTGAAGGGATAGATACGCAGTATTTT.

To note about this clonotype: Germline and junction disagree at one end, which may indicate a read error. The rearrangement uses TRBV2 and TRBJ1-2; D ambiguous. The CDR3 sequence is 16 residues long. CDR1 is SNHLY and CDR2 is FYNNEI in the germline V gene. The chain's CDR3 is CASSEALWAPNYGYTF. Here the CDR3 DNA reads TGCGCCAGCAGTGAAGCGCTTTGGGCTCCAAACTATGGCTACACCTTC.

Many counts were recorded for this clonotype. The chain couples TRBV2 to TRBJ2-7; TRBD2 might be the D (6 bases). This CDR3 has 15 residues. V lost 8 bases, J lost 2 bases, and 19 bases lay in between. Germline assignment: CDR1 SNHLY and CDR2 FYNNEI. CDR3 bases: TGTGCCAGCGAAGGGATAAGGTGGAGGGCCTACGAGCAGTACTTC. Translation: CASEGIRWRAYEQYF.

The V and J genes are TRBV20-1 and TRBJ1-3, with D unclear. The CDR3 consists of 15 residues. The V and J ends lost 2 bases and 3 bases respectively, with 14 bases between them. The germline V gene encodes CDR1 DFQATT and CDR2 SNEGSKA (reference sequence). The CDR3 spells CSARIPRYSGNTIYF. CDR3 nucleotides: TGCAGTGCTAGAATTCCGAGGTACAGTGGAAACACCATATATTTT.

This clonotype showed up many times. This chain joins TRBV13 and TRBJ2-3, with D tentatively TRBD2 (5 bases). V lost 5 bases, J lost 5 bases, and 14 bases lay in between. CDR1 is PRHDT, CDR2 FYEKMQ, per germline (reference sequence). The CDR3 covers 14 residues. CDR3: CASSGPNEGDTQYF. CDR3 nucleotide sequence: TGTGCCAGCAGCGGACCCAACGAGGGAGATACGCAGTATTTT.

This clonotype was seen at least ten times. The chain couples TRBV20-1 to TRBJ2-7; 11 bases line up with TRBD1. CDR3 length: 13 residues. J was trimmed by 3 bases and V by 6 bases; bases with no gene match: 4. Germline CDR1 is DFQATT and CDR2 is SNEGSKA (reference sequence). The CDR3 DNA sequence: TGCAGTGCCAGGACAGGGGGCGTCTACGAGCAGTACTTC. Translating it yields CSARTGGVYEQYF.

This sequence joins TRBV6-2 or TRBV6-3 and TRBJ1-2; the D gene is possibly TRBD1 (5 bases). The CDR3 spans 14 residues. CDR1 and CDR2 (germline): MNHEY, SVGEGT. The V and J ends lost 2 bases and 6 bases respectively, with 13 bases between them. Here the CDR3 DNA reads TGTGCCAGCAGTTACCGCAGGGTAAAGGATGGCTACACCTTC. Translated, it gives CASSYRRVKDGYTF.

The J gene is TRBJ2-3, the V gene TRBV20-1, with 9 bases matching TRBD1. Trimming cost V 5 bases and J 3 bases; bases outside gene matches: 6. The CDR3 totals 14 residues. Germline V gene sequence: CDR1 DFQATT, CDR2 SNEGSKA (reference sequence). The DNA for the CDR3 is TGCAGTGCTTTAACCGGGACAGGGACAGATACGCAGTATTTT. It translates to CSALTGTGTDTQYF.

J is TRBJ1-3 and V is TRBV28; the D is unclear. Germline V lookup: CDR1 MDHEN, CDR2 SYDVKM. V gave up 4 bases and J gave up 0 bases, with 10 bases separating them. The CDR3 consists of 15 residues. The CDR3 coding sequence is TGTGCCAGCAGTTCCCCAACGTTCTCTGGAAACACCATATATTTT. It yields the protein CASSSPTFSGNTIYF.

This clonotype occurred many times. V usage is TRBV13 and J usage is TRBJ2-1; TRBD1 aligns across 7 bases. Germline CDR1 and CDR2: PRHDT and FYEKMQ (reference sequence). Losses at the gene ends were 8 bases for V and 9 bases for J; bases not matched to a gene: 10. The CDR3 covers 13 residues. CDR3 in DNA: TGTGCCAGCCGGGGATTCTGGGACAGTGAGCAGTTCTTC. This sequence encodes CASRGFWDSEQFF.

This clonotype was observed a few times. V usage is TRBV11-1 and J usage is TRBJ1-1, with D possibly TRBD1 on 5 matching bases. The germline CDR1 and CDR2 sequences are SGHAT and FQDESV (reference sequence). Trimming stripped 4 bases from V and 6 bases from J, with 15 bases between. The CDR3 extends over 14 amino acids. Here the CDR3 DNA reads TGTGCCAGCAGCTACACCCGGGGGACCCCTGAAGCTTTCTTT. This encodes CASSYTRGTPEAFF.

This clonotype was counted ten times or more. The genes are TRBV9 and TRBJ1-1, with D unclear. Germline-derived CDR1 and CDR2 are SGDLS and YYNGEE. V was shortened by 1 base and J by 7 bases, with 11 bases between the two germline ends. The CDR3 has 13 amino acids. CDR3 in amino acids: CASSVNPESEAFF. The CDR3 region has the DNA TGTGCCAGCAGCGTAAACCCCGAAAGTGAAGCTTTCTTT.

The CDR3 reads CASSLGQLSGELFF. DNA of the CDR3: TGTGCCAGCAGCTTGGGGCAGCTGAGCGGGGAGCTGTTTTTT. J is TRBJ2-2 and V is TRBV5-5; D is ambiguous. This CDR3 region has 14 residues. From germline, CDR1 is SGHKS and CDR2 YYEKEE (reference sequence). The V and J ends lost 0 bases and 7 bases respectively, with 10 bases between them. The full variable domain, completed using reference TRBV5-5 and TRBJ2-2, is DAGVTQSPTHLIKTRGQQVTLRCSPISGHKSVSWYQQVLGQGPQFIFQYYEKEERGRGNFPDRFSARQFPNYSSELNVNALLLGDSALYLCASSLGQLSGELFFGEGSRLTVL.

Many counts were recorded for this clonotype. This chain connects TRBV5-5 to TRBJ1-1; possibly TRBD1 for D (6 bases). Trimming stripped 6 bases from V and 7 bases from J, with 19 bases between. CDR1 SGHKS and CDR2 YYEKEE come from the germline V gene (reference sequence). The CDR3 runs to 14 residues. The CDR3 sequence: CASNQQGGPFEAFF. The CDR3 DNA follows: TGTGCCAGCAATCAACAGGGAGGCCCTTTTGAAGCTTTCTTT.

Only one count was recorded for this clonotype. A much larger clone differs from this one at a single base, so this may be a read error. The chain uses TRBV2 and TRBJ2-7; D is uncertain. Germline CDR1 is SNHLY and CDR2 is FYNNEI. The CDR3 sequence is 16 residues long. CDR3 sequence (DNA): TGTGCCAGCAGTGAATTTGGTAGCAGGATCTTCTACGAGCGGTACTTC. It translates to CASSEFGSRIFYERYF.

This clonotype appeared many times. The chain couples TRBV2 to TRBJ1-6; maybe TRBD1 (5 bases). CDR3 size: 12 residues. The germline V gene has CDR1 SNHLY and CDR2 FYNNEI. The V end lost 1 base, the J end lost 10 bases, and 5 bases lay between the germline ends. The CDR3 DNA sequence: TGTGCCAGCAGTGAAGAGGGGTCACCCCTCCACTTT. It yields the protein CASSEEGSPLHF.